This TCR beta chain was sequenced during a study of control samples from healthy donors and cancer patients. Here immunoSEQ multiplex PCR was the method, and the copy in TCRdb shows in-frame clones only, minus some. This table holds 120,000 or so clones, more than 70% found once. Germline-derived CDR1 and CDR2 are SGDLS and YYNGEE. Trimming removed 0 bases from V and 5 bases from J, with 12 bases in between. The CDR3 totals 14 residues. This clone was detected only once. This sequence was found in a man in his forties or fifties in good health. The sequencing sample was made of blood. The chain links TRBV9 to TRBJ2-7; D gene unclear. The CDR3 coding sequence is TGTGCCAGCAGCGTAGAGGGAAGGGATCACGAGCAGTACTTC. Its protein product is CASSVEGRDHEQYF.